The present entry profiles one T cell receptor (beta chain) with its context. Its antigen is unknown. The sample belongs to a study of shared clonotypes between healthy human individuals. Across the study: CD8 memory received one plate per donor, CD8 naive two, CD4 memory three and CD4 naive three. Whole-study results and caveats: Among the subsets, naive ones generally showed larger estimated richness than memory ones. In having few donors, the study represented limited genetic and exposure-history diversity.

Repertoires were generated with immunoSEQ multiplex PCR, while TCRdb's copy carries only in-frame clones and drops some. Seen here are about 1 million clones, around 76% observed once, and the top ten hold 1.4%. The authors divided CD4+ cells into CD45RA+ naive and CD45RA-negative memory subsets. V dropped 5 bases and J dropped 4; count of bases not matched to a gene: 9. Germline CDR1 is MNHEY and CDR2 is SMNVEV (reference sequence). CDR3 length equals 16 residues. The sequence derives from a man aged 18 to 29 in good health. The chain has TRBV27 and TRBJ2-1, with 9 bases that match TRBD1. The sample was memory CD4+ T cells sorted from blood. Noted subset: CD45RA-negative fraction. CDR3 residues: CASSKISGTGYNEQFF. The CDR3 coding sequence is TGTGCCAGCAGTAAAATCTCCGGGACAGGGTACAATGAGCAGTTCTTC.